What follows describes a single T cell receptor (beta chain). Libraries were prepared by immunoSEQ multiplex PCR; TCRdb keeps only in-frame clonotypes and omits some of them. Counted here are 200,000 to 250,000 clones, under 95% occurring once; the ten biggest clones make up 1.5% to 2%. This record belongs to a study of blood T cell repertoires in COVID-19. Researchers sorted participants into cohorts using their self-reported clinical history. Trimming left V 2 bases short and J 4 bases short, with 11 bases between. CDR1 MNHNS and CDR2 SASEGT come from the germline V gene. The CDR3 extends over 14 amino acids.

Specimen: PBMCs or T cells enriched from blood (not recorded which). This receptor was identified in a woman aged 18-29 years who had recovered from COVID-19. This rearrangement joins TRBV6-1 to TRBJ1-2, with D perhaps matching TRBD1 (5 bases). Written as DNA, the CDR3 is TGTGCCAGCAGTGAAAAAGGGGATCCCTATGGCTACACCTTC. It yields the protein CASSEKGDPYGYTF.